Presented here are 15 T cell receptor beta chains from one specimen sequenced in a study of early T cells in non-severe SARS-CoV-2 infection. One entry per CDR3 protein results from TCRdb running MiXCR on the 5' RACE reads. The sample has about 56,000 distinct CDR3 sequences, over 9.5% seen once. Sequencing was carried out using whole blood. Receptor source: an adult who was a healthcare worker with PCR-confirmed SARS-CoV-2 infection or an uninfected control (not recorded which).

This clonotype was found many times. This rearrangement joins TRBV20-1 to TRBJ2-7; D unresolved. This CDR3 region has 11 residues. The V end lost 3 bases, the J end lost 3 bases, and 6 bases lay between the germline ends. Germline V gives CDR1 DFQATT, CDR2 SNEGSKA (reference sequence). The CDR3 nucleotides are TGCAGTGCTAGGGCTAGCTACGAGCAGTACTTC. As protein: CSARASYEQYF.

This clonotype was seen many times. CDR3 sequence: CASSLEATNEKLFF. The CDR3 region has the DNA TGTGCCAGCAGCTTAGAGGCAACTAATGAAAAACTGTTTTTT. The V and J genes are TRBV5-4 and TRBJ1-4; the D is unclear. The germline V and J ends were trimmed by 2 bases and 0 bases, with 5 bases remaining between them. The CDR3 has 14 residues. Germline V CDR1 and CDR2: SGHNT, YYREEE (reference sequence).

The chain joins TRBV5-1 to TRBJ2-2, with a possible D match to TRBD1 (6 bases). Trimming left V 5 bases short and J 7 bases short, with 21 bases between. CDR1 is SGHRS and CDR2 is YFSETQ in the germline V gene. The CDR3 contains 16 residues. CDR3 protein: CASRDGKQGSVGELFF. The CDR3 nucleotides are TGCGCCAGCAGAGACGGGAAACAGGGCTCGGTCGGGGAGCTGTTTTTT.

This chain joins TRBV6-4 and TRBJ2-3; 7 bases are a match to TRBD1. Trimming removed 4 bases from V and 1 base from J; junction bases left unmatched: 2. The CDR3 has 14 residues. Germline lookup yields CDR1 MRHNA and CDR2 SNTAGT. CDR3 sequence (DNA): TGTGCCAGCAGTGGTACAGGGGGCACAGATACGCAGTATTTT. Translating gives CASSGTGGTDTQYF.

This clonotype was counted at least ten times. The V gene is TRBV4-2, the J gene TRBJ2-3; TRBD2 aligns across 9 bases. V lost 0 bases, J lost 6 bases, and 10 bases stayed unmatched. Germline V lookup: CDR1 LGHNA, CDR2 YNFKEQ. The CDR3 is made up of 17 amino acids. The CDR3, as DNA: TGTGCCAGCAGCCAAGATTGGGCTAGCGGGGCATCCGATACGCAGTATTTT. This encodes CASSQDWASGASDTQYF.

The gene calls are TRBV9 and TRBJ2-6; D is possibly TRBD1 (5 bases). The CDR3 is 16 amino acids. Trimming removed 3 bases at V and 1 base at J, with 11 bases between. Germline V lookup: CDR1 SGDLS, CDR2 YYNGEE. CDR3 sequence (DNA): TGTGCCAGCAGCGCGGCAGGGCAATCTGGGGCCAACGTCCTGACTTTC. Its protein product is CASSAAGQSGANVLTF. Complete variable domain (other parts from reference TRBV9 and TRBJ2-6): DSGVTQTPKHLITATGQRVTLRCSPRSGDLSVYWYQQSLDQGLQFLIQYYNGEERAKGNILERFSAQQFPDLHSELNLSSLELGDSALYFCASSAAGQSGANVLTFGAGSRLTVL.

This clonotype was observed at least ten times. The rearrangement uses TRBV7-3 and TRBJ1-1, with 8 bases aligning to TRBD1. Per the germline V gene, CDR1 is SGHTA and CDR2 is FQGTGA. This CDR3 spans 16 amino acids. Unmatched junction bases numbered 12, after V lost 4 bases and J lost 5 bases. The chain's CDR3 is CASSSGQALGGTEAFF. CDR3 coding DNA: TGTGCCAGCAGCTCGGGACAGGCCCTAGGAGGGACTGAAGCTTTCTTT.

This clonotype was seen repeatedly, ten times or more. The chain links TRBV12-3 or TRBV12-4 to TRBJ1-1; D remains ambiguous. Between the trimmed V and J ends, which lost 6 bases and 5 bases, there was a span of 13 bases. This CDR3 has 13 amino acids. The CDR3 loop is CASRSRGETEAFF. The CDR3 nucleotides are TGTGCCAGCAGGTCGCGTGGAGAGACTGAAGCTTTCTTT.

V is TRBV6-1 and J is TRBJ2-4; D is uncertain. Germline V gene sequence: CDR1 MNHNS, CDR2 SASEGT. Trimming took 2 bases from V and 1 from J, leaving 6 bases between them. This CDR3 contains 14 residues. CDR3 bases: TGTGCCAGCAGTGAACAGCAGGCCAAAAACATTCAGTACTTC. It specifies CASSEQQAKNIQYF.

The gene calls are TRBV6-6 and TRBJ2-7; D uncertain. CDR1 is MNHNY and CDR2 is SVGAGI in the germline V gene (reference sequence). Between the trimmed V and J ends, which lost 2 bases and 0 bases, there was a span of 11 bases. The length of the CDR3 is 15 residues. In nucleotides, the CDR3 is TGTGCCAGCAGTTACGGTCAAGGAAGCTCCTACGAGCAGTACTTC. Amino acids: CASSYGQGSSYEQYF.

This CDR3 is CASSALTVKNTEAFF. CDR3 coding DNA: TGTGCCAGCAGCGCGCTAACTGTCAAGAACACTGAAGCTTTCTTT. V and J are TRBV7-2 and TRBJ1-1; D unresolved. This CDR3 is 15 amino acids long. In germline, CDR1 is SGHTA, CDR2 FQGNSA. Deletions cut 5 bases from V and 1 base from J, with 14 bases between.

This chain joins TRBV20-1 and TRBJ2-5; TRBD1 might be the D (6 bases). V shed 1 base and J shed 4 bases, with 16 bases lying between them. Germline V lookup: CDR1 DFQATT, CDR2 SNEGSKA (reference sequence). The CDR3 is 15 amino acids. The CDR3 nucleotides read TGCAGTGCTAGAGGTGGTTCAGGGGTAGGAGAGACCCAGTACTTC. The encoded protein is CSARGGSGVGETQYF.

Only a few counts were recorded for this clonotype. The rearrangement joins TRBV12-3 or TRBV12-4 to TRBJ1-2; perhaps TRBD1 as D (5 bases). The germline V and J ends were trimmed by 5 bases and 4 bases, with 14 bases remaining between them. The CDR3 sequence is 14 residues long. The CDR3 DNA is TGTGCCAGCAGTCCCGGGACGGCGTTCTATGGCTACACCTTC. Translated, it gives CASSPGTAFYGYTF.

This clonotype was recorded many times. The gene calls are TRBV11-2 and TRBJ2-7, with 9 bases fitting TRBD1. V lost 4 bases to trimming and J lost 6 bases; unmatched junction nucleotides: 10. Germline values: CDR1 SGHAT, CDR2 FQNNGV. CDR3 length: 15 residues. CDR3 amino acids: CASSSNRGLSPEQYF. The CDR3 DNA reads TGTGCCAGCAGCTCGAACAGGGGGCTGTCCCCCGAGCAGTACTTC.

This clonotype has just a few counts. V is TRBV6-2 or TRBV6-3 and J is TRBJ1-1; D remains unclear. Deletions cut 6 bases from V and 4 bases from J, with 9 bases between. The length of the CDR3 is 12 residues. Germline lookup yields CDR1 MNHEY and CDR2 SVGEGT. The CDR3 protein is CASRKGATEAFF. The CDR3 DNA reads as TGTGCCAGCAGAAAAGGTGCCACTGAAGCTTTCTTT.